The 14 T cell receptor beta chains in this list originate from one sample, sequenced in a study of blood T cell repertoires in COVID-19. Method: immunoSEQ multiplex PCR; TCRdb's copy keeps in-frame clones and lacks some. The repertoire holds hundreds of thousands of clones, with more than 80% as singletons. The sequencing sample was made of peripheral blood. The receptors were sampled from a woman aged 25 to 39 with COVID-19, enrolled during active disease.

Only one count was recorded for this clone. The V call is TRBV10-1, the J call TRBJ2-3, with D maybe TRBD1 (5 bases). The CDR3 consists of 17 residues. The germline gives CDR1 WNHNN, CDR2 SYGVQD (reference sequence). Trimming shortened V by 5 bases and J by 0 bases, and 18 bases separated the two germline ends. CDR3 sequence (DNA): TGCGCCAGCAGTTTGACAGCAGGCTCAATGAGCACAGATACGCAGTATTTT. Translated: CASSLTAGSMSTDTQYF.

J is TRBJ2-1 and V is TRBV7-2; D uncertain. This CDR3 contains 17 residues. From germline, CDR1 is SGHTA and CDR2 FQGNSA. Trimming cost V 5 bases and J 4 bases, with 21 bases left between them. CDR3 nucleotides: TGTGCCAGCAGCCCCGGAGCCCCCGCCTTCTTGTACAATGAGCAGTTCTTC. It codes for CASSPGAPAFLYNEQFF.

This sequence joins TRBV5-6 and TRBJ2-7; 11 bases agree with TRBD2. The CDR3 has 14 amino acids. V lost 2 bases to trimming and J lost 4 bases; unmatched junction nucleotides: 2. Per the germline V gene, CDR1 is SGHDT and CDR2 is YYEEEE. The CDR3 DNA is TGTGCCAGCAGCTTACTAGCGGGGGAATACGAGCAGTACTTC. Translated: CASSLLAGEYEQYF.

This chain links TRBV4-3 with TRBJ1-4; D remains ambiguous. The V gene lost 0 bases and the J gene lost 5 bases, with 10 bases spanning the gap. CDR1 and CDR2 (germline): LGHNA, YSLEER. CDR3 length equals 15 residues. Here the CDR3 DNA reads TGCGCCAGCAGCCAAGATTGGCAGTTAAATGAAAAACTGTTTTTT. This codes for CASSQDWQLNEKLFF.

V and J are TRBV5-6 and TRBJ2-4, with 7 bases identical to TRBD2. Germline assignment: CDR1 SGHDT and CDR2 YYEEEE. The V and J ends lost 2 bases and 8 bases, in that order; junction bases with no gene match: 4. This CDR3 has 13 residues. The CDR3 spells CASSFLAADIQYF. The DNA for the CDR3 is TGTGCCAGCAGCTTCCTAGCGGCTGACATTCAGTACTTC.

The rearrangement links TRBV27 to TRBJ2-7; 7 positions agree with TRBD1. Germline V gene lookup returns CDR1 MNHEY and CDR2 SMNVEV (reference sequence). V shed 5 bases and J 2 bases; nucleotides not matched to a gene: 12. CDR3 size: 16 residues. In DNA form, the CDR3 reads TGTGCCAGCAGTACACGACAGGGTACAGCACCCTACGAGCAGTACGTC. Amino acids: CASSTRQGTAPYEQYV.

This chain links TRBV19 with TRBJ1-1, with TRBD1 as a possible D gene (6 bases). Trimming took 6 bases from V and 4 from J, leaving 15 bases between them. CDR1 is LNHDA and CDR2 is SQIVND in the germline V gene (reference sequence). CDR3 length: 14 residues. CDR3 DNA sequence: TGTGCCAGTAGAACGAGCAGGGGTATCACTGAAGCTTTCTTT. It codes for CASRTSRGITEAFF.

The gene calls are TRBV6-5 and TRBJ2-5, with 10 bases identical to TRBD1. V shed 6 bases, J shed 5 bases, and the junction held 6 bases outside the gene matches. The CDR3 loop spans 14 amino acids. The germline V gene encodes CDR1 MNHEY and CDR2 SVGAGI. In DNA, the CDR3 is TGTGCCAGCAGCGCAGGGACAGGGGTTGAGACCCAGTACTTC. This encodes CASSAGTGVETQYF.

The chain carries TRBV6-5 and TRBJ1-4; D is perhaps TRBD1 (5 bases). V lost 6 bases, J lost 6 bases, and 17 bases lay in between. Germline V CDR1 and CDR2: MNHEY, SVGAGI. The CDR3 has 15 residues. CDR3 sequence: CASRGGGRVDEKLFF. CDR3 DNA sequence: TGTGCCAGCAGGGGGGGAGGGAGGGTGGATGAAAAACTGTTTTTT.

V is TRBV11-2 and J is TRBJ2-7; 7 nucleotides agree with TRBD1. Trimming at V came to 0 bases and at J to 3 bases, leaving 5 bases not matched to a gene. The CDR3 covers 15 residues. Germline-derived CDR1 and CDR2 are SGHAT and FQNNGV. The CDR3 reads CASSLDGTELYEQYF. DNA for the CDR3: TGTGCCAGCAGCTTAGACGGGACAGAACTCTACGAGCAGTACTTC.

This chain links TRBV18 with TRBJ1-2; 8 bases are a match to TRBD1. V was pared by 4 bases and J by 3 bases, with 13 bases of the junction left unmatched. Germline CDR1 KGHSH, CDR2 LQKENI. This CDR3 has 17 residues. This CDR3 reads CASSRSPDRVGDYGYTF. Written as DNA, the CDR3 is TGTGCCAGCTCACGTTCCCCGGACAGGGTTGGGGACTATGGCTACACCTTC. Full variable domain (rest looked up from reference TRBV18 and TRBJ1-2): NAGVMQNPRHLVRRRGQEARLRCSPMKGHSHVYWYRQLPEEGLKFMVYLQKENIIDESGMPKERFSAEFPKEGPSILRIQQVVRGDSAAYFCASSRSPDRVGDYGYTFGSGTRLTVV.

CDR3 protein: CASSAAGQGAGEQYF. CDR3 sequence (DNA): TGCGCCAGCAGCGCGGCGGGACAGGGGGCGGGCGAGCAGTACTTC. The chain joins TRBV5-1 to TRBJ2-7, with TRBD1 identical over 12 bases. Germline V lookup: CDR1 SGHRS, CDR2 YFSETQ. This CDR3 comprises 15 residues. J lost 6 bases, V lost 4 bases, and 8 bases had no gene match.

The CDR3 DNA reads TGCGCCAGCAGCCCGGCCCGGGGGGCATCGGACTATGGCTACACCTTC. Translating gives CASSPARGASDYGYTF. This chain links TRBV5-1 with TRBJ1-2; maybe TRBD1 (6 bases). The germline V gene encodes CDR1 SGHRS and CDR2 YFSETQ. Deletions cut 4 bases from V and 3 bases from J, with 19 bases between. There are 16 residues in the CDR3.

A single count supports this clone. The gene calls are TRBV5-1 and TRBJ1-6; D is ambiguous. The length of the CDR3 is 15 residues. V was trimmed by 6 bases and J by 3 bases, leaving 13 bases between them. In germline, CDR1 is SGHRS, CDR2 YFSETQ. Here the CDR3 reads CASTSDGVYNSPLHF. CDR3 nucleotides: TGCGCCAGCACCTCGGACGGGGTCTATAATTCACCCCTCCACTTT.